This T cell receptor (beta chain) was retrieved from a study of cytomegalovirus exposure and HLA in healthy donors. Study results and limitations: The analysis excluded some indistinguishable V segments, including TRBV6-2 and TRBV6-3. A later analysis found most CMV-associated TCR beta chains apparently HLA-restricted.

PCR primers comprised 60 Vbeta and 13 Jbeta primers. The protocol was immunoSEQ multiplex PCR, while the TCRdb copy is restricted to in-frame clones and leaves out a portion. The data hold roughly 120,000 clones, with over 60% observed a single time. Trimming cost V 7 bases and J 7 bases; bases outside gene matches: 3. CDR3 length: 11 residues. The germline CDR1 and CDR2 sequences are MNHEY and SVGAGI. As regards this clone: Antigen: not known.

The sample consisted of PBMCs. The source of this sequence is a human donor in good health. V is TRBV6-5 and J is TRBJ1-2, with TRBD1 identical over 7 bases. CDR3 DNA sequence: TGTGCCAGCACCGAGGGGGCTGGCTACACCTTC. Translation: CASTEGAGYTF.